This T cell receptor (beta chain) emerged from a study of OX40 agonist ivuxolimab in advanced cancers. Study overall: Patients were treated with ivuxolimab, an agonistic anti-OX40 (CD134) antibody. Prior checkpoint blockade (anti-PD-1, anti-PD-L1 or anti-CTLA-4) was permitted; over 30% had it.

CDR1 and CDR2 from the germline V gene are LGHNA and YNFKEQ. J lost 8 bases, V lost 5 bases, and 11 bases had no gene match. The CDR3 has 15 amino acids. Using immunoSEQ multiplex PCR, the repertoire was profiled, and TCRdb retains in-frame clones only, with some absent. The sample yields approximately 70,000 clones, 88% seen once. The sequencing used CD4+ or CD8+ T cells sorted from blood, collected in a trial of the OX40 agonist ivuxolimab. This chain links TRBV4-2 with TRBJ1-1, with 10 positions matching TRBD1. The TCR comes from an adult with an advanced solid tumor such as melanoma, head and neck, liver or kidney cancer. The CDR3 is CASSFHGQGGSEAFF. The CDR3 DNA is TGTGCCAGCAGCTTTCACGGACAGGGGGGATCGGAAGCTTTCTTT.